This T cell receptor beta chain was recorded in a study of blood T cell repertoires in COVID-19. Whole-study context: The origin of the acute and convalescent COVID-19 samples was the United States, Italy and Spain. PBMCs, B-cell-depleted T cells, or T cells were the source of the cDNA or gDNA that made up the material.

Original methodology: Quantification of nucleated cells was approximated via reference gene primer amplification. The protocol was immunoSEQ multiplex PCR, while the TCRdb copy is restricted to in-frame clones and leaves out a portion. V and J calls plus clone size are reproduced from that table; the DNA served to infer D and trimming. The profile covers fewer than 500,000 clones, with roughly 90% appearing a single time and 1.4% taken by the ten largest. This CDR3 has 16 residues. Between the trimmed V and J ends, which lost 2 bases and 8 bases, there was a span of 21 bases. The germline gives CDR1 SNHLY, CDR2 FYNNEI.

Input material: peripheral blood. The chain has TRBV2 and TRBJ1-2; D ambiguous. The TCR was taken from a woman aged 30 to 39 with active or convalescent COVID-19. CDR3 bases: TGTGCCAGCAGTGAATCAGTTGGCAGGTCAACTGGGGGCTACACCTTC. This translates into CASSESVGRSTGGYTF.